The sequence of this T cell receptor beta chain was determined in a study of T cell changes during pregnancy in multiple sclerosis (dated by TCRdb to 2018 to 2020). A note on the overall study: The study looked at changes in the T cell repertoire across pregnancy in women with multiple sclerosis.

Sequences ENHRY (CDR1) and SYGVKD (CDR2) are obtained from the germline V gene. Cut back by 3 bases and 5 bases, the V and J ends lie 5 bases apart. The cysteine opens and the phenylalanine closes a CDR3 of 12 amino acids. Only the CDR3 region is kept as DNA, spanning 36 bases read in frame from base 1. Receptors were amplified or captured by the immunoSEQ multiplex PCR assay. In TCRdb, the immuneACCESS table is reduced to in-frame sequences with V and J assigned. These tables do not hold every clone; where another copy was compared, an unresolved V gene accounts for under half, and the others remain unexplained. This sample is represented by roughly 30,000 clones; around nine tenths of them were singletons. Of the sample, approximately 5% falls within the top ten clones. In the case of this clone: The target of this receptor is not known. It has no much larger one-base neighbor in the sample; base qualities were not kept.

This specimen consisted of CD8+ T cells from peripheral blood mononuclear cells, obtained in the first trimester of pregnancy. The source is a female donor with multiple sclerosis, enrolled in a pregnancy study. This sequence uses TRBV10-3 and TRBJ1-5; the D gene cannot be resolved reliably. The CDR3 is CAISDSDQPQHF. The sequence in DNA is TGTGCCATCAGTGATTCGGATCAGCCCCAGCATTTT.